This TCR beta chain was profiled in a study of T cells in Graves' hyperthyroidism and ophthalmopathy. Points from the study as a whole: Ophthalmopathy cases were set apart from stable hyperthyroidism by a 13 V-J model.

Patients between 18 and 65 years old had hyperthyroidism, newly diagnosed and lasting under 2 months. Using RNA transcripts as the source, TCR beta CDR3 regions were amplified. First-round RT-PCR of the TCR CDR3 relied on the HTBI primer set. MiXCR was run by TCRdb on the multiplex PCR reads, yielding one entry per CDR3 protein. The table lists fewer than 850,000 distinct CDR3 sequences, 17% of them singletons. This clonotype was seen ten or more times. Its antigen is not identified. The TCR sequence derives from a man over 45 with Graves' hyperthyroidism. The sequencing sample was made of blood.

The CDR3 reads CASKDFPGELFF. The CDR3 region has the DNA TGTGCCAGCAAGGATTTCCCCGGGGAGCTGTTTTTT. This chain joins TRBV27 and TRBJ2-2; D ambiguous. V lost 7 bases to trimming and J lost 6 bases, with 9 bases between them. Per the germline V gene, CDR1 is MNHEY and CDR2 is SMNVEV (reference sequence). The CDR3 contains 12 residues.